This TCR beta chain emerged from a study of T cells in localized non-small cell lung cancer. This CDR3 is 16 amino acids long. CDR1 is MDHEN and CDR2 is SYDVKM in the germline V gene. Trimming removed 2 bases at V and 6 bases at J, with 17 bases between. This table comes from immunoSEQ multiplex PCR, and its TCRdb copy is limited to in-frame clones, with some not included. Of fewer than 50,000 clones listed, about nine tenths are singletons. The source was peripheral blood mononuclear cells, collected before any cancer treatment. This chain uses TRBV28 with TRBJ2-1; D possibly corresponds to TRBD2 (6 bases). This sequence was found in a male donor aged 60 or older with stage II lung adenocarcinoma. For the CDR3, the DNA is TGTGCCAGCAGTTTACCAATCCCGGGACTTATCAATGAGCAGTTCTTC. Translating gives CASSLPIPGLINEQFF.